The rows below give T cell receptor beta chains drawn from one sample of a study of somatic mutations in cytotoxic T cells in rheumatoid arthritis. Assay: immunoSEQ multiplex PCR; the TCRdb copy retains only in-frame clones and omits some. The sample carries around 16,000 clones, about four fifths recorded once. Sequenced sample: CD8+ T cells sorted from blood. The receptor source for this set is an adult with rheumatoid arthritis. CDR3s leave out the opening cysteine and the closing phenylalanine or tryptophan. The D gene is left open where the match is weak. Not every row has a clone size; where given, it reads once, few, many or a size class.

j_call v_call clone_size d_call cdr3_aa
TRBJ1-1 TRBV14 . . ASSQWGLLDTEAF
TRBJ2-1 TRBV9 . . ASSVDGQSDEQF
TRBJ2-1 TRBV10-3 . TRBD2 AISVEAGGRNEQF
TRBJ2-1 TRBV7-9 . . ASSLALSPTYNEQF
TRBJ2-7 TRBV28 . . ASSFLVSSYEQY
TRBJ1-4 TRBV5-8 once . ASRAGETNEKLF
TRBJ1-1 TRBV27 . TRBD1 ASSPTGVYTEAF
TRBJ2-3 TRBV9 . . ASSVGGTDTQY
TRBJ2-3 TRBV30 . TRBD2 AWSGGGGRASTDTQY
TRBJ2-1 TRBV28 . . ASSFPSGGGISYNEQF
TRBJ2-7 TRBV11-2 . . ASIQGVGEFAYEQY
TRBJ2-7 TRBV5-8 . TRBD1 ASSFRTGYEQY
TRBJ1-2 TRBV5-4 medium-sized . ASSLEDRYGYT
TRBJ2-3 TRBV7-9 once . ASSARTDTDTQY
TRBJ2-1 TRBV20-1 . TRBD1 SALIGTGEF
TRBJ2-7 TRBV19 . . ASSISPDRTYEQY
TRBJ1-1 TRBV9 few . ASSVGSGMTEAF
TRBJ1-5 TRBV6-5 . TRBD1 ASSPLQGTDQPQH
TRBJ2-7 TRBV21-1 few . ASSKVGRGYYEQY
TRBJ2-3 TRBV9 . . ASSTIPGSGTDTQY
TRBJ2-1 TRBV6-5 . TRBD2 ASRNGLAGHLEQF
TRBJ2-5 TRBV7-9 . . ASSSLAGQETQY
TRBJ2-1 TRBV6-5 . TRBD2 ASSLSGSGQF
TRBJ1-2 TRBV14 . TRBD1 ASSPQTGIGYYGYT
TRBJ2-1 TRBV28 once TRBD2 ASSPRGAGGGGNEQF
TRBJ1-4 TRBV27 few . ASRKFGGEGVREKLF
TRBJ2-7 TRBV12-5 . . ASGPTGFYEQY
TRBJ1-1 TRBV9 . . ASSGGGEGTEAF
TRBJ1-2 TRBV7-9 . TRBD1 ASSLQGDYGYT
TRBJ2-7 TRBV27 . TRBD2 ASSLSGLGSYEQY
TRBJ2-7 TRBV9 . . ASSAGHFYEQY
TRBJ1-1 TRBV10-3 . . AITDNPNTEAF
TRBJ2-7 TRBV19 few . ASSQEGGDGSSYEQY
TRBJ2-7 TRBV9 . . ASSVEDGGWEQY
TRBJ2-2 TRBV6-5 . . ASSYSGAYTGELF